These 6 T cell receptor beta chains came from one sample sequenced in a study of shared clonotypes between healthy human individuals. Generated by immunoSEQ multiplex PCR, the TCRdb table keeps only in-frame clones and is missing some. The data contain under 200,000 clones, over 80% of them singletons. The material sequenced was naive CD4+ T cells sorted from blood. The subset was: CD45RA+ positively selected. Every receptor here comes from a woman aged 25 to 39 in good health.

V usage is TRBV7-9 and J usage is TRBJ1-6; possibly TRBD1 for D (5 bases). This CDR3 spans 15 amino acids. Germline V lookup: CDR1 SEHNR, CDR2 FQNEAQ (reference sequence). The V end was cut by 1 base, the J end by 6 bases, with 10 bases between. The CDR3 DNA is TGTGCCAGCAGCTTAGGCGGGACGGGTAATTCACCCCTCCACTTT. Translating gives CASSLGGTGNSPLHF.

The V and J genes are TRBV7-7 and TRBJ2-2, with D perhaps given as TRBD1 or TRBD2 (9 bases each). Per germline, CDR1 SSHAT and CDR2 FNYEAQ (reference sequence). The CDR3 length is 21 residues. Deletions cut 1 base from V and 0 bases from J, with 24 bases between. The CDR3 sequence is CASSLGWDRVKREANTGELFF. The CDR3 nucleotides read TGTGCCAGCAGCTTAGGATGGGACAGGGTCAAGCGGGAGGCGAACACCGGGGAGCTGTTTTTT.

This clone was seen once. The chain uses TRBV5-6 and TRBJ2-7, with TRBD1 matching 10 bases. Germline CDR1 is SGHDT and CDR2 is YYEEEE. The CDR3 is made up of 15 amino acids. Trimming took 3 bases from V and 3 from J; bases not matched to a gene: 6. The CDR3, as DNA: TGTGCCAGCAGCTGGAGGGGGACAGGGGTCTACGAGCAGTACTTC. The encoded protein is CASSWRGTGVYEQYF.

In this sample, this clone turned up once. The CDR3: CASSQDRQLENIQYF. DNA for the CDR3: TGCGCCAGCAGCCAAGACCGACAGCTCGAAAACATTCAGTACTTC. The chain carries TRBV4-1 and TRBJ2-4; D is perhaps TRBD1 (5 bases). The V gene lost 0 bases and the J gene lost 5 bases, with 11 bases spanning the gap. CDR1 and CDR2 from the germline V gene are MGHRA and YSYEKL. The CDR3 is made up of 15 amino acids.

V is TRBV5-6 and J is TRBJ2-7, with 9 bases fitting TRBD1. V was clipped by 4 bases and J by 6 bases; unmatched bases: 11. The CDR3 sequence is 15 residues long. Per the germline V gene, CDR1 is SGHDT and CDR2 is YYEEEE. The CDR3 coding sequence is TGTGCCAGCAGCCAAACCCCAGGGACAGGGATCGAGCAGTACTTC. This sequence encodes CASSQTPGTGIEQYF.

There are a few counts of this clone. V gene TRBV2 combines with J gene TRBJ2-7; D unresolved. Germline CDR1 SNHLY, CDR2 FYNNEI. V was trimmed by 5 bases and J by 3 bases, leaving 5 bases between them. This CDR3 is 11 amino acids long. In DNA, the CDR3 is TGTGCCAGCAGTCGGATCTACGAGCAGTACTTC. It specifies CASSRIYEQYF.